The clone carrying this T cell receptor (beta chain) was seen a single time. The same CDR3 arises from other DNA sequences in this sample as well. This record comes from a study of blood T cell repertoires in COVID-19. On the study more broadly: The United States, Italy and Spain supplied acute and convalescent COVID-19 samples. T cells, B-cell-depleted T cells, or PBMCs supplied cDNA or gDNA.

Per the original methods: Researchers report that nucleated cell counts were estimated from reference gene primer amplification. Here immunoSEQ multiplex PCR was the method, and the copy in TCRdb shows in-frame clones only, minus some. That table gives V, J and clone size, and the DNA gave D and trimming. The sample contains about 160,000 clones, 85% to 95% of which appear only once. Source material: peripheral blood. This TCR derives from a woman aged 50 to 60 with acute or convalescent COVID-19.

CDR3 sequence: CASSQGANTEAFF. CDR3 DNA sequence: TGTGCCAGCAGCCAAGGAGCTAACACTGAAGCTTTCTTT. The V call is TRBV14, the J call TRBJ1-1; D unresolved. With 1 base removed from V and 2 bases from J, the gap between germline ends came to 5 bases. This CDR3 contains 13 residues. CDR1 and CDR2 (germline): SGHDN, FVKESK.